This T cell receptor beta chain emerged from a study of control samples from healthy donors and cancer patients. The table came from immunoSEQ multiplex PCR; TCRdb's copy has only in-frame clones and leaves some out. The data show roughly 120,000 clones, 85% to 95% seen once. Input material: PBMCs. The clonotype was recovered from a man aged 45 to 65 with head and neck cancer.

In DNA form, the CDR3 reads TGTGCCAGCAGCCCCCAGGACAGGGCTGGGGCCAACGTCCTGACTTTC. Protein sequence: CASSPQDRAGANVLTF. The rearrangement uses TRBV7-6 and TRBJ2-6; 8 bases match TRBD1. V lost 5 bases and J lost 2; bases outside the gene matches: 5. The CDR3 has 16 amino acids. Germline CDR1 reads SGHVS; CDR2 reads FNYEAQ.